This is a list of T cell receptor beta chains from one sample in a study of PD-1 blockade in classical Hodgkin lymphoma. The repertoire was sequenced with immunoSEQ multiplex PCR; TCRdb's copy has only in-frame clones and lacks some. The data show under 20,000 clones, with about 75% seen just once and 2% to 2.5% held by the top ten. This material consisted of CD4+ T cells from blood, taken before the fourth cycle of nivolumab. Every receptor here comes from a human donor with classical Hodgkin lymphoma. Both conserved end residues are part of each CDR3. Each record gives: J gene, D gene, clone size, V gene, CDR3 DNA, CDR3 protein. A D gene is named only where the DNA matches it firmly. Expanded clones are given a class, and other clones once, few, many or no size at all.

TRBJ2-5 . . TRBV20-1 TGCAGGGTACGGCAGGGCGAGACCCAGTACTTC CRVRQGETQYF
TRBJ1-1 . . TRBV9 TGTGCCAGCACCCAAAGGGAAGGGACTGAAGCTTTCTTT CASTQREGTEAFF
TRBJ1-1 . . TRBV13 TGTGCCAGCAGCGCCGGGACATTGATGAACACTGAAGCTTTCTTT CASSAGTLMNTEAFF
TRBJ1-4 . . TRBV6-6 TGTGCCAGCAGAGGAGCGGGGTGGTCTAATGAAAAACTGTTTTTT CASRGAGWSNEKLFF
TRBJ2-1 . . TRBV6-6 TGTGCCAGCAGTTACTCGATGAGGTACGTCGGGGATGAGCAGTTCTTC CASSYSMRYVGDEQFF
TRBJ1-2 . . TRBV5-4 TGTGCCAGCAGCTTGGGACCGGATCTCGGCTATGGCTACACCTTC CASSLGPDLGYGYTF
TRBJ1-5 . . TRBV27 TGTGCCAGCAGTCCGACCCGCAGGGGATTACGCCCCAATCAGCCCCAGCATTTT CASSPTRRGLRPNQPQHF
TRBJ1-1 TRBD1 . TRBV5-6 TGTGCCAGCAGACCGGACAGGGGATTGAACACTGAAGCTTTCTTT CASRPDRGLNTEAFF
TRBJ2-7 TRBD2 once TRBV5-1 TGCGCCAGCAGCTTGTGGACCGGGGGGAGCTCCTACGAGCAGTACTTC CASSLWTGGSSYEQYF
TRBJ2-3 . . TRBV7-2 TGTGCCAGCAGCTTCTTGGATACGCAGTATTTT CASSFLDTQYF